This T cell receptor (beta chain) is drawn from a study of T cell repertoires in ileal Crohn's disease. Study details: Median disease duration was nearly eight years; 35% smoked at surgery.

Notes on this clone: Its antigen is undetermined.

Findings and limits, study-wide: Clonal expansions were more frequent in active smokers than non-smokers at surgery.

CDR1 is GTSNPN, CDR2 SVGIG, per germline (reference sequence). CDR3 size: 13 residues. Trimming took 3 bases from V and 3 from J, leaving 12 bases between them. TCRdb's copy holds only in-frame clones and misses some; the assay was immunoSEQ multiplex PCR. This table holds approximately 6,700 clones, over 90% found once. This chain connects TRBV30 to TRBJ2-7; D unclear. Sequenced input: ileal tissue. The TCR comes from an adult with Crohn's disease. CDR3 coding DNA: TGTGCCTGGAGAACGCAAACGGGCTACGAGCAGTACTTC. Encoded protein: CAWRTQTGYEQYF. The entire variable domain, with the rest obtained from reference TRBV30 and TRBJ2-7, is as follows: SQTIHQWPATLVQPVGSPLSLECTVEGTSNPNLYWYRQAAGRGLQLLFYSVGIGQISSEVPQNLSASRPQDRQFILSSKKLLLSDSGFYLCAWRTQTGYEQYFGPGTRLTVT.